This passage covers 22 T cell receptor beta chains from one sample sequenced in a study of T cell clonality in common variable immunodeficiency. TCRdb's copy holds only in-frame clones and misses some; the assay was immunoSEQ multiplex PCR. The table lists some 45,000 clones, no singletons, with less than 6.5% in the top ten. The specimen sequenced was peripheral blood mononuclear cells. The receptors here all came from a person aged 18-70 years in good health.

At least ten counts were recorded for this clone. The DNA read from the CDR3 is TGTGCCAGCAGCTGGGGGGGTAGCAATCAGCCC. The encoded protein is CASSWGGSNQP. From start to end, the CDR3 is CASSWGGSNQPQHF. This chain links TRBV7-9 with TRBJ1-5, with a weak D call TRBD1 (5 bases). The CDR3 end is not reached by the read, which stops 3 residues before it; the germline J gene fills it in. Trimming shortened V by 4 bases and J by 0 bases, and 7 bases separated the two germline ends. This CDR3 contains 14 residues. Looked up from germline, CDR1 is SEHNR and CDR2 is FQNEAQ (reference sequence).

As concerns this clone: The junction differs from germline at one of its ends, possibly a read error. The missing CDR3 end, 3 residues past where the read stops, is filled in from the germline J gene. Different DNA sequences within this sample yield the same CDR3. This chain connects TRBV7-9 to TRBJ1-3; D unresolved. The CDR3 contains 14 residues. From germline, CDR1 is SEHNR and CDR2 FQNEAQ (reference sequence). The CDR3 sequence: CASGITKGGNTIYF. Incomplete CDR3 DNA: TGTGCCAGCGGCATCACAAAGGGCGGGAACACA.

This clone appeared many times. The CDR3 bases that were read are TGTGCCAGCAGTTTGGGTAGCGGGGGCTCCTACAATGAG. Encoded protein: CASSLGSGGSYNE. Given in full, the CDR3 is CASSLGSGGSYNEQFF. This sequence joins TRBV27 and TRBJ2-1; 9 nucleotides match TRBD2. The read terminates 3 residues before the CDR3 end, so the remaining end is supplied by the germline J gene. The CDR3 spans 16 residues. V dropped 3 bases and J dropped 0; count of bases not matched to a gene: 3. The germline gives CDR1 MNHEY, CDR2 SMNVEV (reference sequence).

This clone was recorded many times. Compared with germline, one end of the junction differs, possibly owing to a read error. The read gets to within 3 residues of the CDR3 end, and the germline J gene fills in the rest. The chain joins TRBV4-2 to TRBJ1-2; no clear D. Germline V gene data show CDR1 as LGHNA and CDR2 as YNFKEQ. This CDR3 has 12 residues. The CDR3 sequence: CASSQDGYGYTF. CDR3 DNA, as far as it was read: TGCGCCAGCAGCCAAGACGGCTATGGC.

Only a few counts were recorded for this clone. The CDR3 end is not reached by the read, which stops 3 residues before it; the germline J gene fills it in. The J gene is TRBJ1-1, the V gene TRBV11-2; D is ambiguous. Germline V gene data show CDR1 as SGHAT and CDR2 as FQNNGV. V lost 5 bases and J 5 bases, leaving 9 bases between the germline ends. The CDR3 sequence is 12 residues long. CDR3 bases read: TGTGCCAGCAGCCCCGGGGTAACTGAA. As protein: CASSPGVTE. The full CDR3 is CASSPGVTEAFF.

This clone appeared many times. Read data end 3 residues before the CDR3 end; the end is taken from the germline J gene. J is TRBJ2-5 and V is TRBV10-1, with TRBD2 matching 7 bases. The CDR3 length is 13 residues. The junction had 7 bases not matched to a gene; V was cut back by 7 bases and J by 5 bases. Germline V lookup: CDR1 WNHNN, CDR2 SYGVQD (reference sequence). CDR3 sequence: CASTGAGGETQYF. Incomplete CDR3 DNA: TGCGCCAGCACCGGGGCCGGGGGGGAGACC.

This clone was recorded at least ten times. The CDR3 end lies 3 residues beyond the end of the read and is filled in from the germline J gene. V and J are TRBV5-1 and TRBJ1-4; possible D gene TRBD1, 6 bases. The CDR3 length is 17 residues. CDR1 is SGHRS, CDR2 YFSETQ, per germline. Trimming cost V 7 bases and J 3 bases, with 22 bases left between them. Here the CDR3 reads CASSNRDNGVSNEKLFF. Partial CDR3 DNA: TGCGCCAGCTCTAACCGGGACAACGGCGTGTCTAATGAAAAA.

This clone was seen a handful of times. From the germline J gene comes the end of the CDR3, since the read stops 3 residues before it. Other DNA sequences in this sample translate to the same CDR3. The rearrangement uses TRBV7-6 and TRBJ2-7; tentative D call: TRBD2 (6 bases). There are 14 residues in the CDR3. V gave up 5 bases and J gave up 5 bases, with 16 bases separating them. CDR1 is SGHVS, CDR2 FNYEAQ, per germline. CDR3 region: CASSTRAGQDEQYF. The part of the CDR3 DNA that was read is TGTGCCAGCAGCACCCGAGCGGGTCAGGACGAG. The variable domain in full, with the rest retrieved from reference TRBV7-6 and TRBJ2-7, is GAGVSQSPRYKVTKRGQDVALRCDPISGHVSLYWYRQALGQGPEFLTYFNYEAQQDKSGLPNDRFSAERPEGSISTLTIQRTEQRDSAMYRCASSTRAGQDEQYFGPGTRLTVT.

This clone was seen repeatedly, ten times or more. CDR3 sequence: CAISESTDYGYTF. CDR3 DNA (partial): TGTGCCATCAGTGAGTCAACGGACTATGGC. The V and J genes are TRBV10-3 and TRBJ1-2; D gene uncertain. The read is 3 residues too short to cover the CDR3 end, so that end is filled in from the germline J gene. CDR3 length: 13 residues. Germline V CDR1 and CDR2: ENHRY, SYGVKD. V lost 0 bases and J 3 bases, leaving 5 bases between the germline ends.

Many counts were recorded for this clone. With the read ending 3 residues before the CDR3 end, the germline J gene is used to fill in that end. The gene calls are TRBV5-1 and TRBJ1-1; D is unclear. CDR3 length: 15 residues. Trimming cost V 4 bases and J 0 bases, with 13 bases left between them. CDR1 and CDR2 (germline): SGHRS, YFSETQ. Partial CDR3 DNA: TGCGCCAGCAGCCCGCTGGCCTCCGTGAACACTGAA. Its protein is CASSPLASVNTE. The whole CDR3 sequence is CASSPLASVNTEAFF.

This clone has ten or more counts. The read ends 3 residues early relative to the CDR3; the germline J gene fills the gap. The chain combines TRBV30 with TRBJ1-6, with a possible D match to TRBD1 (5 bases). The CDR3 is 15 residues long. Germline loops: CDR1 GTSNPN, CDR2 SVGIG (reference sequence). V shed 5 bases and J shed 7 bases, with 18 bases lying between them. The CDR3 loop is CAWVGRGIWNSPLHF. The part of the CDR3 DNA that was read is TGTGCCTGGGTGGGACGGGGGATTTGGAATTCACCC.

As regards this clone: The CDR3 end is not reached by the read, which stops 3 residues before it; the germline J gene fills it in. This sequence joins TRBV20-1 and TRBJ2-7, with 9 nucleotides matching TRBD2. The trim removed 0 bases at V and 2 bases at J, leaving 5 bases unmatched. CDR3 size: 15 residues. Germline-derived CDR1 and CDR2 are DFQATT and SNEGSKA (reference sequence). The CDR3 bases that were read are TGCAGTGCTAGAGATCTAGCGGGGCGTCCCTACGAG. It specifies CSARDLAGRPYE. The whole CDR3 is CSARDLAGRPYEQYF.

This clone was counted at least ten times. From the germline J gene comes the end of the CDR3, since the read stops 3 residues before it. The chain couples TRBV7-8 to TRBJ2-1; 7 bases agree with TRBD2. The CDR3 has 16 amino acids. With V trimmed by 5 bases and J by 0 bases, 7 bases remained unmatched. Germline values: CDR1 SGHVS, CDR2 FQNEAQ. This CDR3 is CASSPGLPSSYNEQFF. The CDR3 DNA, read in part, is TGTGCCAGCAGCCCGGGACTACCTAGCTCCTACAATGAG.

The table lists this clone with many counts. The junction departs from the called germline gene at one end, perhaps through a read error. The CDR3 end lies 3 residues beyond the end of the read and is filled in from the germline J gene. This chain connects TRBV4-2 to TRBJ2-5; the match to TRBD1 covers 10 bases. CDR1 and CDR2 (germline): LGHNA, YNFKEQ. The CDR3 extends over 14 amino acids. The sequenced part of the CDR3 DNA is TGCGCCAGCAGCCGGACAGGGGGTGTGGAGACC. It translates to CASSRTGGVET. The CDR3 as a whole reads CASSRTGGVETQYF.

This clone has ten or more counts. The CDR3 end falls 3 residues outside the read, so it is completed with the germline J gene. The gene calls are TRBV5-4 and TRBJ2-3; tentative D call: TRBD2 (6 bases). Germline values: CDR1 SGHNT, CDR2 YYREEE (reference sequence). This CDR3 has 16 residues. Trimming stripped 0 bases from V and 0 bases from J, with 11 bases between. CDR3: CASSLVVAASTDTQYF. The sequenced part of the CDR3 DNA is TGTGCCAGCAGCTTGGTCGTAGCGGCTAGCACAGATACG.

This clone turned up a few times. The read halts 3 residues ahead of the CDR3 end, with the missing end drawn from the germline J gene. The chain couples TRBV19 to TRBJ2-4; 10 positions agree with TRBD1. Looked up from germline, CDR1 is LNHDA and CDR2 is SQIVND (reference sequence). This CDR3 contains 13 residues. Incomplete CDR3 DNA: TGTGCCAGTACCTGGGACAGGGGCGATGGT. It specifies CASTWDRGDG. The full CDR3 protein is CASTWDRGDGQYF.

This clone was seen ten or more times. The sequenced fragment ends 3 residues before the CDR3 boundary, so the rest is inferred from the germline J gene. The chain carries TRBV20-1 and TRBJ2-7; perhaps TRBD2 as D (6 bases). Looked up from germline, CDR1 is DFQATT and CDR2 is SNEGSKA (reference sequence). Trimming took 3 bases from V and 6 from J, leaving 12 bases between them. CDR3 length: 12 residues. CDR3 DNA (partial): TGCAGTGCTAGCTCGGGGGACGGCGAG. This codes for CSASSGDGE. The entire CDR3 sequence reads CSASSGDGEQYF.

This clone appeared many times. The CDR3 is cut off 3 residues early in the read; its end comes from the germline J gene. The V call is TRBV7-2, the J call TRBJ2-7; D is ambiguous. The V gene lost 6 bases and the J gene lost 1 base, with 10 bases spanning the gap. CDR3 size: 13 residues. Germline CDR1 reads SGHTA; CDR2 reads FQGNSA. Incomplete CDR3 DNA: TGTGCCAGCAGACAAATCCTTTCCTACGAG. Encoded protein: CASRQILSYE. The complete CDR3 reads CASRQILSYEQYF.

This clone was counted many times. The DNA read from the CDR3 is TGCAGCGTCCAAGGGCTAAAGACAGAATCAAAGGAATATGGC. The encoded protein is CSVQGLKTESKEYG. In full, the CDR3 reads CSVQGLKTESKEYGYTF. J is TRBJ1-2 and V is TRBV29-1, with D possibly being TRBD1 (5 bases). The sequenced fragment ends 3 residues before the CDR3 boundary, so the rest is inferred from the germline J gene. Germline V lookup: CDR1 SQVTM, CDR2 ANQGSEA. Trimming took off 6 bases at V and 5 bases at J, with 28 bases between the two ends. The CDR3 loop spans 17 amino acids.

There are many counts of this clone. The read halts 3 residues ahead of the CDR3 end, with the missing end drawn from the germline J gene. V gene TRBV5-6 combines with J gene TRBJ1-2; D call uncertain. V gave up 0 bases and J gave up 7 bases, with 10 bases separating them. In germline, CDR1 is SGHDT, CDR2 YYEEEE. The CDR3 loop spans 13 amino acids. The sequenced CDR3 bases are TGTGCCAGCAGCTTGGATACGGGTATTGGC. Its protein is CASSLDTGIG. The CDR3 in its entirety is CASSLDTGIGYTF.

This clone was recorded many times. The CDR3 end falls 3 residues outside the read, so it is completed with the germline J gene. The chain has TRBV2 and TRBJ2-3; TRBD2 aligns across 10 bases. The CDR3 totals 15 residues. V was pared by 4 bases and J by 1 base, with 2 bases of the junction left unmatched. Looked up from germline, CDR1 is SNHLY and CDR2 is FYNNEI. Incomplete CDR3 DNA: TGTGCCAGCAGTGGGCTAGCGGGGGGCACAGATACG. Translating gives CASSGLAGGTDT. The whole CDR3 protein reads CASSGLAGGTDTQYF.

This clone was found many times. The CDR3 end falls 3 residues outside the read, so it is completed with the germline J gene. The chain recombines TRBV2 with TRBJ2-7; D remains ambiguous. CDR1 and CDR2 (germline): SNHLY, FYNNEI. This CDR3 has 12 residues. Trimming removed 7 bases at V and 2 bases at J, with 9 bases between. The covered CDR3 bases are TGTGCCAGCACAGTGGGCCCCTACGAG. Protein product: CASTVGPYE. The complete CDR3 sequence is CASTVGPYEQYF.